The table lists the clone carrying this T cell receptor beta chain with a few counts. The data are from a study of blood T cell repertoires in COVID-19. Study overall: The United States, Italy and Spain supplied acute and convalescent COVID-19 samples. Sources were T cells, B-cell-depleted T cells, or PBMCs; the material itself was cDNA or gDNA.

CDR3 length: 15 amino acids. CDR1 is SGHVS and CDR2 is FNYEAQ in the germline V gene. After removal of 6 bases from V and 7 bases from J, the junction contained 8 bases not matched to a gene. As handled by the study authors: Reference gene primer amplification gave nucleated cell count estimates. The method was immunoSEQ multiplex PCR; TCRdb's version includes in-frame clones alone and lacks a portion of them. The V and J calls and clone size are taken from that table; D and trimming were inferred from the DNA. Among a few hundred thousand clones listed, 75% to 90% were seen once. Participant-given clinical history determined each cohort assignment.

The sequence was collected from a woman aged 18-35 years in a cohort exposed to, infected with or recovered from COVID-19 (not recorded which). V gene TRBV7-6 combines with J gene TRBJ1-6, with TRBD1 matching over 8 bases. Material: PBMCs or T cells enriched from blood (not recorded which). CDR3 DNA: TGTGCCAGCAGTCCCGGGACAGGCGAGAATTCACCCCTCCACTTT. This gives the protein CASSPGTGENSPLHF.